This T cell receptor (beta chain) was recorded in a study of T cell responses to AZD1222 COVID-19 vaccine. Regarding this clone: Its antigen is not identified.

The ends were cut back, 6 bases at V and 0 bases at J, with 9 bases in the middle. The V gene's germline CDR1 is GTSNPN and CDR2 SVGIG (reference sequence). The CDR3 has 13 residues. Sequencing was performed with immunoSEQ multiplex PCR; in TCRdb, only in-frame clones are kept and a portion is missing. The sample lists 150,000 to 200,000 clones, 85% to 90% occurring once. Study outcomes and limitations: A reported finding is that nearly half of spike-specific TCRs target unmutated variant regions. Among the donors, most were white British and more were female, and clonal diversity was possibly underestimated. Seropositive status at baseline applied to only six AZD1222 recipients.

The chain links TRBV30 to TRBJ1-3; D remains ambiguous. The sample was peripheral blood, taken on day 0 of MenACWY control vaccination. This clonotype was sampled from an adult in good health. CDR3 loop: CACLTNSGNTIYF. In DNA, the CDR3 is TGTGCCTGCCTGACGAACTCTGGAAACACCATATATTTT.